What follows are 9 T cell receptor beta chains derived from one specimen sequenced in a study of beta chain features in type 1 diabetes. Study observations and caveats: Shorter TCRB CDR3s, moderately but significantly so, marked every one of the four CD4+ subsets in Type 1 diabetes patients.

These receptors' antigens are unknown. Of the isolated RNA, all was reverse transcribed, and so the sequenced material was expressed TCRB transcripts. Data came from immunoSEQ multiplex PCR; TCRdb stores just in-frame clones and leaves some out. Of almost 350,000 clones in the sample, approximately 9.7% were seen once. The sample consisted of central memory CD4+ T cells from blood. These receptors all stem from a man between 25 and 39 years old with type 1 diabetes.

This chain joins TRBV6-5 and TRBJ1-6; no definite D call. The CDR3 length is 15 residues. Trimming stripped 0 bases from V and 5 bases from J, with 8 bases between. Germline lookup yields CDR1 MNHEY and CDR2 SVGAGI. CDR3 in amino acids: CASSYSGYDNSPLHF. CDR3 DNA sequence: TGTGCCAGCAGTTACTCTGGATACGATAATTCACCCCTCCACTTT.

The chain couples TRBV5-1 to TRBJ2-3; 10 bases match TRBD1. The germline V gene has CDR1 SGHRS and CDR2 YFSETQ. CDR3 length: 18 residues. The trim removed 0 bases at V and 3 bases at J, leaving 10 bases unmatched. The CDR3 nucleotides are TGCGCCAGCAGCTTGGTAGCCCCGGGACAGGGGAGGACAGATACGCAGTATTTT. This translates into CASSLVAPGQGRTDTQYF.

The J gene is TRBJ1-2, the V gene TRBV7-2; TRBD1 aligns across 7 bases. The V gene's germline CDR1 is SGHTA and CDR2 FQGNSA. With 5 bases clipped from V and 0 bases from J, the junction kept 9 bases outside the gene matches. The CDR3 sequence is 16 residues long. The CDR3 DNA reads TGTGCCAGCAGCCCCGGGACAGACGTAGCTAACTATGGCTACACCTTC. It is translated as CASSPGTDVANYGYTF.

This clone showed up many times. The V and J genes are TRBV7-2 and TRBJ2-2, with D maybe TRBD2 (5 bases). The CDR3 runs to 14 residues. V shed 1 base and J shed 5 bases, with 8 bases lying between them. Germline values: CDR1 SGHTA, CDR2 FQGNSA. As DNA, the CDR3 is TGTGCCAGCAGCTTAGTTCGCGGGACCGGGGAGCTGTTTTTT. It translates to CASSLVRGTGELFF.

This clone appeared a few times. The J gene is TRBJ1-2, the V gene TRBV10-3; maybe TRBD1 (5 bases). Trimming stripped 2 bases from V and 6 bases from J, with 13 bases between. From germline, CDR1 is ENHRY and CDR2 SYGVKD. This CDR3 is built from 14 residues. CDR3: CAISEDSHRNGYTF. CDR3 nucleotides: TGTGCCATCAGTGAGGACAGCCATCGCAATGGCTACACCTTC.

In its sample, this clone was seen many times. The chain combines TRBV30 with TRBJ2-1; the match to TRBD2 covers 11 bases. Trimming removed 4 bases from V and 5 bases from J; junction bases left unmatched: 7. Per germline, CDR1 GTSNPN and CDR2 SVGIG (reference sequence). CDR3 length equals 15 residues. CDR3 in amino acids: CAWTRKGLADNEQFF. CDR3 bases: TGTGCCTGGACTCGAAAGGGACTAGCGGACAATGAGCAGTTCTTC.

The genes are TRBV10-3 and TRBJ2-1; perhaps D is TRBD1 or TRBD2 (6 bases each). Trimming stripped 6 bases from V and 2 bases from J, with 11 bases between. This CDR3 comprises 14 residues. Germline V gene sequence: CDR1 ENHRY, CDR2 SYGVKD. CDR3 sequence reads: CAIRKGGTYNEQFF. CDR3 nucleotides: TGTGCCATCAGAAAAGGGGGGACCTACAATGAGCAGTTCTTC.

The gene calls are TRBV7-2 and TRBJ2-3, with D possibly being TRBD2 (6 bases). Germline V gene sequence: CDR1 SGHTA, CDR2 FQGNSA. The CDR3 sequence is 15 residues long. V was trimmed by 5 bases and J by 3 bases, leaving 15 bases between them. The DNA of the CDR3 is TGTGCCAGCAGCCCCCGCATGGGGAGGACAGATACGCAGTATTTT. It yields the protein CASSPRMGRTDTQYF.

The sample holds a few counts of this clone. The chain carries TRBV5-5 and TRBJ1-5; tentative D call: TRBD1 (5 bases). Germline CDR1 SGHKS, CDR2 YYEKEE (reference sequence). The ends were cut back, 4 bases at V and 4 bases at J, with 15 bases in the middle. The CDR3 contains 15 residues. The CDR3 sequence is CASSGDPGGNQPQHF. The DNA of the CDR3 is TGTGCCAGCAGCGGGGACCCGGGAGGGAATCAGCCCCAGCATTTT.